This T cell receptor (beta chain) comes out of a study of T cell responses to AZD1222 COVID-19 vaccine. This table comes from immunoSEQ multiplex PCR, and its TCRdb copy is limited to in-frame clones, with some not included. The table lists some 40,000 clones, about four fifths of them singletons. Trimming removed 3 bases from V and 2 bases from J, with 11 bases in between. The CDR3 is 13 residues long. Germline lookup yields CDR1 GTSNPN and CDR2 SVGIG (reference sequence). As to this clone: Its antigen is undetermined.

General study points: Without day 14 samples, only post-peak T cell repertoires were studied.

This specimen consisted of peripheral blood, obtained 28 days after the second dose of the MenACWY control vaccine. This sequence joins TRBV30 and TRBJ2-7; unclear D gene. The TCR was taken from an adult who received the MenACWY meningococcal vaccine as a control. The CDR3 DNA reads as TGTGCCTGGAGCGCCAAAGGGACCTACGAGCAGTACTTC. Translating it yields CAWSAKGTYEQYF.